What follows are 2 T cell receptor beta chains derived from one specimen sequenced in a study of glioma-infiltrating T cells after dendritic cell vaccination. Assay used: immunoSEQ multiplex PCR; TCRdb lists only in-frame clones, some missing. The sample yields roughly 51,000 clones, about 85% seen once. Sequenced material: blood, taken before dendritic cell vaccination. The receptors were gathered from a human donor with glioblastoma.

CDR3 in DNA: TGTGCCAGCTCTTCTACAGGCGTCGCAGATACGCAGTATTTT. Its protein is CASSSTGVADTQYF. The V call is TRBV18, the J call TRBJ2-3; weak D call: TRBD1 (5 bases). Looked up from germline, CDR1 is KGHSH and CDR2 is LQKENI. V shed 6 bases and J shed 4 bases, with 14 bases lying between them. The CDR3 sequence is 14 residues long.

This chain uses TRBV30 with TRBJ1-1; D perhaps matches TRBD1 (5 bases). Germline V gives CDR1 GTSNPN, CDR2 SVGIG (reference sequence). This CDR3 is 14 amino acids long. V lost 0 bases, J lost 4 bases, and 12 bases lay in between. CDR3 DNA: TGTGCCTGGAGTGTAACGGGGGGGAGCACTGAAGCTTTCTTT. Its translation: CAWSVTGGSTEAFF.